The next 15 T cell receptor beta chains were all read from a single sample in a study of blood T cell repertoires in COVID-19. Sequencing was performed with immunoSEQ multiplex PCR; in TCRdb, only in-frame clones are kept and a portion is missing. The data show approximately 530,000 clones, with about 89% seen just once and around 8% held by the top ten. The sample taken for sequencing was peripheral blood. All receptors come from a woman in her 50s with COVID-19, enrolled during active disease.

This sequence joins TRBV19 and TRBJ2-2; TRBD1 agrees at 8 bases. The CDR3 is made up of 15 amino acids. CDR1 is LNHDA and CDR2 is SQIVND in the germline V gene (reference sequence). The junction had 1 base not matched to a gene; V was cut back by 3 bases and J by 1 base. The CDR3 nucleotides read TGTGCCAGTAGTATCGGACAGGGGAACACCGGGGAGCTGTTTTTT. Translating gives CASSIGQGNTGELFF. Together with reference TRBV19 and TRBJ2-2, the CDR3 gives the full variable domain: DGGITQSPKYLFRKEGQNVTLSCEQNLNHDAMYWYRQDPGQGLRLIYYSQIVNDFQKGDIAEGYSVSREKKESFPLTVTSAQKNPTAFYLCASSIGQGNTGELFFGEGSRLTVL.

The genes are TRBV9 and TRBJ2-1; tentatively, D is TRBD2 (6 bases). V lost 4 bases to trimming and J lost 7 bases, with 18 bases between them. The germline gives CDR1 SGDLS, CDR2 YYNGEE. The CDR3 has 15 residues. The CDR3 reads CASSHGTPLINEQFF. CDR3 DNA: TGTGCCAGCAGCCACGGGACTCCCTTAATAAATGAGCAGTTCTTC.

Here the CDR3 reads CASSSGQNYGYTF. The DNA for the CDR3 is TGTGCCAGCAGCTCGGGACAGAACTATGGCTACACCTTC. The chain carries TRBV11-1 and TRBJ1-2; 7 nucleotides line up with TRBD1. The CDR3 is made up of 13 amino acids. CDR1 SGHAT and CDR2 FQDESV come from the germline V gene (reference sequence). V lost 4 bases, J lost 2 bases, and 1 base stayed unmatched.

This rearrangement joins TRBV19 to TRBJ2-7; 9 bases match TRBD1. The CDR3 is made up of 13 amino acids. J lost 5 bases, V lost 11 bases, and 10 bases had no gene match. CDR1 LNHDA and CDR2 SQIVND come from the germline V gene (reference sequence). This CDR3 reads CAAGTGGKNEQYF. CDR3 nucleotide sequence: TGTGCCGCCGGCACAGGGGGCAAGAACGAGCAGTACTTC. Filled out from reference TRBV19 and TRBJ2-7, the complete variable domain reads DGGITQSPKYLFRKEGQNVTLSCEQNLNHDAMYWYRQDPGQGLRLIYYSQIVNDFQKGDIAEGYSVSREKKESFPLTVTSAQKNPTAFYLCAAGTGGKNEQYFGPGTRLTVT.

The CDR3 DNA sequence: TGTGCCAGCAAATTGGGCGCCGGGACCTACAATGAGCAGTTCTTC. Protein sequence: CASKLGAGTYNEQFF. This chain uses TRBV6-5 with TRBJ2-1; tentative D call: TRBD2 (5 bases). CDR1 and CDR2 from the germline V gene are MNHEY and SVGAGI. CDR3 size: 15 residues. With 7 bases removed from V and 2 bases from J, the gap between germline ends came to 15 bases.

This chain joins TRBV4-2 and TRBJ1-5; D ambiguous. The CDR3 runs 15 residues. Germline CDR1 LGHNA, CDR2 YNFKEQ. Trimming removed 0 bases at V and 3 bases at J, with 9 bases between. CDR3 protein: CASSQEVSDNQPQHF. DNA of the CDR3: TGTGCCAGCAGCCAAGAGGTCAGCGACAATCAGCCCCAGCATTTT.

DNA for the CDR3: TGTGCCAGTAGTCGGGAAAGTAATGAAAAACTGTTTTTT. This sequence encodes CASSRESNEKLFF. V is TRBV19 and J is TRBJ1-4; D unresolved. The CDR3 loop spans 13 amino acids. V was trimmed by 5 bases and J by 4 bases, leaving 8 bases between them. Germline lookup yields CDR1 LNHDA and CDR2 SQIVND (reference sequence). The full variable domain, rest sourced from reference TRBV19 and TRBJ1-4, is DGGITQSPKYLFRKEGQNVTLSCEQNLNHDAMYWYRQDPGQGLRLIYYSQIVNDFQKGDIAEGYSVSREKKESFPLTVTSAQKNPTAFYLCASSRESNEKLFFGSGTQLSVL.

The CDR3 here is CASSFFLGQGAWGYTF. As DNA, the CDR3 is TGTGCCAGCAGCTTCTTTCTGGGACAGGGGGCATGGGGCTACACCTTC. This rearrangement joins TRBV7-9 to TRBJ1-2; 12 nucleotides agree with TRBD1. This CDR3 contains 16 residues. Germline lookup yields CDR1 SEHNR and CDR2 FQNEAQ (reference sequence). V gave up 3 bases and J gave up 8 bases; unmatched junction bases: 10.

The chain recombines TRBV7-6 with TRBJ2-6, with TRBD1 identical over 9 bases. The CDR3 runs to 19 residues. The germline CDR1 and CDR2 sequences are SGHVS and FNYEAQ. After removal of 5 bases from V and 0 bases from J, the junction contained 11 bases not matched to a gene. CDR3 in DNA: TGTGCCAGCAGCCACCCCCGGGACAGGGTCTCCTCTGGGGCCAACGTCCTGACTTTC. Translation gives CASSHPRDRVSSGANVLTF.

Note on this clone: Distinct nucleotide sequences in the sample also encode this CDR3. The rearrangement joins TRBV6-5 to TRBJ2-7, with TRBD1 matching 10 bases. J was trimmed by 6 bases and V by 6 bases; bases with no gene match: 2. This CDR3 comprises 12 residues. From germline, CDR1 is MNHEY and CDR2 SVGAGI. Here the CDR3 reads CASSRTGGEQYF. The CDR3 region has the DNA TGTGCCAGCAGCAGGACAGGGGGCGAGCAGTACTTC.

This clone was counted a single time. The chain has TRBV3-1 (or the pseudogene TRBV3-2) and TRBJ2-7; 10 nucleotides line up with TRBD2. From germline, CDR1 is LGHDT and CDR2 YNNKEL (reference sequence). The V and J ends lost 0 bases and 3 bases, in that order; junction bases with no gene match: 2. The CDR3 is 15 residues long. DNA for the CDR3: TGTGCCAGCAGCCAAGATGTAGCGGGGGGCTACGAGCAGTACTTC. As protein: CASSQDVAGGYEQYF.

This rearrangement joins TRBV7-2 to TRBJ2-7; TRBD1 agrees at 7 bases. The CDR3 loop spans 14 amino acids. With 1 base clipped from V and 7 bases from J, the junction kept 7 bases outside the gene matches. Per germline, CDR1 SGHTA and CDR2 FQGNSA. The DNA for the CDR3 is TGTGCCAGCAGCTTAGTGGGCTTACAGGGGGAGCAGTACTTC. Amino acid sequence: CASSLVGLQGEQYF.

The chain uses TRBV30 and TRBJ1-2, with D unresolved. CDR1 is GTSNPN and CDR2 is SVGIG in the germline V gene (reference sequence). The CDR3 is 14 amino acids. Trimming shortened V by 0 bases and J by 4 bases, and 12 bases separated the two germline ends. CDR3 protein: CAWSVRGLSYGYTF. CDR3 coding DNA: TGTGCCTGGAGTGTGAGAGGTCTTAGCTATGGCTACACCTTC.

This rearrangement joins TRBV2 to TRBJ1-5; D may be TRBD1 (5 bases). The V gene lost 0 bases and the J gene lost 3 bases, with 6 bases spanning the gap. The CDR3 is 14 residues long. Germline loops: CDR1 SNHLY, CDR2 FYNNEI. The CDR3 is CASSEATDNQPQHF. The CDR3 DNA follows: TGTGCCAGCAGTGAAGCGACAGACAATCAGCCCCAGCATTTT.

V usage is TRBV2 and J usage is TRBJ2-3; 9 bases line up with TRBD2. This CDR3 contains 14 residues. V was pared by 3 bases and J by 3 bases, with 1 base of the junction left unmatched. Germline V gene data show CDR1 as SNHLY and CDR2 as FYNNEI. This chain's CDR3 is CASSERGGTDTQYF. Written as DNA, the CDR3 is TGTGCCAGCAGTGAGCGGGGGGGAACAGATACGCAGTATTTT.